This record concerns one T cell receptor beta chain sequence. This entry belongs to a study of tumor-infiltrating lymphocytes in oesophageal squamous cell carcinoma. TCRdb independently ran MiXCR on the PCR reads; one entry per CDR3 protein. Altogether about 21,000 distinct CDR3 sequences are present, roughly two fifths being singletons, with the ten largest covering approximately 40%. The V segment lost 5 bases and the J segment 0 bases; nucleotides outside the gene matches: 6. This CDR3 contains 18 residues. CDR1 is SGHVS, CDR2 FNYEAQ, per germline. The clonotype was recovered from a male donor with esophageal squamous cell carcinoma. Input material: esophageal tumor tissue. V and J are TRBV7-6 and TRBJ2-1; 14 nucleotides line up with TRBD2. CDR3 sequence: CASSRTSGRTSSYNEQFF. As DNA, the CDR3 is TGTGCCAGCAGCCGGACTAGCGGGAGGACGAGCTCCTACAATGAGCAGTTCTTC.